The following is a TCR beta chain sequence with its context. These data originate in a study of patients and donors after allogeneic stem cell transplantation. Trimming removed 6 bases at V and 3 bases at J, with 11 bases between. The CDR3 has 13 amino acids. Each CDR3 protein is one row after TCRdb ran MiXCR on the RT-PCR reads. Seen here are around 170,000 distinct CDR3 sequences, more than 20% observed once, and the top ten hold roughly 25%. The receptor's source is a human donor who was either an allogeneic HSCT recipient or a stem cell or donor lymphocyte infusion donor (not recorded which). It is not recorded whose cells these are; they may come from a transplant donor. The rearrangement uses TRBV12-3 or TRBV12-4 and TRBJ1-1; no definite D call. The sample taken for sequencing was blood, either unsorted or a sorted T cell fraction (not recorded which). In DNA, the CDR3 is TGTGCCAGCAGCCTGAGTCTTTACACTGAAGCTTTCTTT. Its protein is CASSLSLYTEAFF.